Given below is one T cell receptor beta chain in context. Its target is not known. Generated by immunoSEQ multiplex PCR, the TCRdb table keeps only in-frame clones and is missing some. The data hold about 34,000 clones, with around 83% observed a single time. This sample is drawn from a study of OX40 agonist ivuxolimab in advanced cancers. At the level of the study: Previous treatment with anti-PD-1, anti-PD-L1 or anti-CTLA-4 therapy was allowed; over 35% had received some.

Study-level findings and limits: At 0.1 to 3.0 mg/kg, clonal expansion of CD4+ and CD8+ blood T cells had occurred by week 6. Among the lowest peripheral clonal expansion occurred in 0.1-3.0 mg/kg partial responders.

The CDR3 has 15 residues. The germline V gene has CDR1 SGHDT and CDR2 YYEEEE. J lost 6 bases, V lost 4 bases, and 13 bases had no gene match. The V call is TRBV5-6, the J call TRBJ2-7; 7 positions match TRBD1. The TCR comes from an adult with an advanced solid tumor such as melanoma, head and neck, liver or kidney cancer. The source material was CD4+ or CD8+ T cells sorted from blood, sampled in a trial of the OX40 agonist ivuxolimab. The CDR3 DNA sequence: TGTGCCAGCAGCCCCCTAGACAGGGTAGTTTTCGAGCAGTACTTC. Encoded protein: CASSPLDRVVFEQYF.